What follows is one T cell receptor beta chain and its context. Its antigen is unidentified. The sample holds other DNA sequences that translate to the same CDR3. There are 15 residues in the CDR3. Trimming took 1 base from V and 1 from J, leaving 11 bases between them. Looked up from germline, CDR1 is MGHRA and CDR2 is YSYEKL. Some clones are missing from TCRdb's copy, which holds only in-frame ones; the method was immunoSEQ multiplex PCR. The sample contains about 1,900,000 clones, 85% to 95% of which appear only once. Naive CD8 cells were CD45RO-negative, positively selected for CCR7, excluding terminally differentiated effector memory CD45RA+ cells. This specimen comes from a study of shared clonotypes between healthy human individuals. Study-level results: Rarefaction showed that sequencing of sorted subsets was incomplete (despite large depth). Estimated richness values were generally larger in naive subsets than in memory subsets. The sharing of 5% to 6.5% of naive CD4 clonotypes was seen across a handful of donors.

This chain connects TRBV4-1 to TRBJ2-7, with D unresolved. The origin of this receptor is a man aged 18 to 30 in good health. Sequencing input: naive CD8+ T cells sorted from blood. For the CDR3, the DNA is TGCGCCAGCAGCCAAGGTATGGGATCATCCTACGAGCAGTACTTC. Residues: CASSQGMGSSYEQYF.